Detailed here is one T cell receptor (beta chain). Its antigen is unidentified. Profiled with immunoSEQ multiplex PCR; TCRdb holds only in-frame clones, not every one. This sample carries just under 150,000 clones, about 91% of them seen once, and the ten largest clones take roughly 4.5%. This CDR3 has 14 amino acids. Trimming cost V 5 bases and J 3 bases, with 12 bases left between them. Germline CDR1 is SGHAT and CDR2 is FQNNGV. The data were taken from a study of cytomegalovirus exposure and HLA in healthy donors. General observations from the study: Rare sequences made up most TCRs, while some public TCRs were found in many donors.

The chain carries TRBV11-2 and TRBJ2-3; D remains unclear. The TCR was taken from a man younger than 30 in good health and CMV-seropositive. Sequenced sample: PBMCs. For the CDR3, the DNA is TGTGCCAGCAGCCCCACCCGGGTTACAGATACGCAGTATTTT. Protein product: CASSPTRVTDTQYF.